Below are 4 T cell receptor beta chains sequenced from a single sample in a study of T-cell reconstitution after alpha-beta-depleted transplantation in children. Unique molecular identifiers tagged the TCRbeta library. TCRdb reanalysed the PCR reads using MiXCR and keeps one entry per CDR3 protein. The top ten hold 25% to 30% of the sample, which has about 420,000 distinct CDR3 sequences, roughly 16% seen once. Source: PBMCs, mostly from graft donor cells, taken 360 days after TCRalphabeta/CD19-depleted stem cell transplant. The receptors were gathered from a boy less than two years old who had a stem cell transplant for Wiskott-Aldrich syndrome, so the T cells may come from the graft donor.

This clonotype was counted between two and nine times. The chain uses TRBV27 and TRBJ2-2; 8 bases are shared with TRBD2. J gave up 3 bases and V 6 bases, and 9 bases lay outside the gene matches. CDR3 length equals 16 residues. Germline V gene sequence: CDR1 MNHEY, CDR2 SMNVEV (reference sequence). DNA of the CDR3: TGTGCCAGCAGAATTCCGGGACTAGGGCACACCGGGGAGCTGTTTTTT. The encoded protein is CASRIPGLGHTGELFF.

The V call is TRBV20-1, the J call TRBJ2-7, with D perhaps matching TRBD1 (6 bases). The V and J ends lost 3 bases and 5 bases respectively, with 14 bases between them. CDR3 length equals 13 residues. Germline V gene lookup returns CDR1 DFQATT and CDR2 SNEGSKA (reference sequence). The CDR3 sequence is CSASPTGFNEQYF. DNA of the CDR3: TGCAGTGCTAGCCCCACAGGGTTCAACGAGCAGTACTTC.

This clonotype was seen a handful of times. The rearrangement uses TRBV12-3 or TRBV12-4 and TRBJ2-1; tentatively, D is TRBD2 (5 bases). The ends were cut back, 1 base at V and 5 bases at J, with 12 bases in the middle. The CDR3 covers 15 residues. CDR3 bases: TGTGCCAGCAGTTTAGGCTACGGACTCCACAATGAGCAGTTCTTC. Residues: CASSLGYGLHNEQFF.

Worth noting for this clonotype: At one end the junction does not follow the germline gene, possibly because of a read error. This chain joins TRBV12-3 or TRBV12-4 and TRBJ2-1; D perhaps matches TRBD1 (6 bases). The CDR3 totals 12 residues. This CDR3 is CASTETGIGQFF. The CDR3 DNA is TGTGCCAGCACCGAAACAGGGATAGGGCAGTTCTTT.